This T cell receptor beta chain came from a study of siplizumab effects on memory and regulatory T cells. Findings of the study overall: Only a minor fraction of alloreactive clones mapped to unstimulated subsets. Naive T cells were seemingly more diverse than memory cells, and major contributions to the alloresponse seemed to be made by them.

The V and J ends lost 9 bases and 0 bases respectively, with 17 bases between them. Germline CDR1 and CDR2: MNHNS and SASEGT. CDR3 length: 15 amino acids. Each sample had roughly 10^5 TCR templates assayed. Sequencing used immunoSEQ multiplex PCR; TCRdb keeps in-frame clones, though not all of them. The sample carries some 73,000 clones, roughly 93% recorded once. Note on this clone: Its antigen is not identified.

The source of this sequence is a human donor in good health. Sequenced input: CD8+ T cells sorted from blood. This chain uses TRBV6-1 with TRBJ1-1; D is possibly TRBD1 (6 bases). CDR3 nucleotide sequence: TGTGCCAGTTCTATAGGGCAGGGGATGAACACTGAAGCTTTCTTT. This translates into CASSIGQGMNTEAFF.